This T cell receptor (beta chain) was documented in a study of blood T cell repertoires in COVID-19. Sequencing was performed with immunoSEQ multiplex PCR; in TCRdb, only in-frame clones are kept and a portion is missing. The sample gives 250,000 to 350,000 clones, roughly 88% of which show up once; less than 3% is in the top ten. The CDR3 totals 16 residues. Trimming took off 0 bases at V and 4 bases at J, with 10 bases between the two ends. The germline gives CDR1 SGHAT, CDR2 FQNNGV. Sequencing was carried out using peripheral blood. The receptor's source is a woman aged 25-40 years with COVID-19, enrolled during active disease. V and J are TRBV11-2 and TRBJ1-6; weak D call: TRBD1 (6 bases). DNA of the CDR3: TGTGCCAGCAGCTTAGATGGGGGGGCTTATAATTCACCCCTCCACTTT. It yields the protein CASSLDGGAYNSPLHF.